This T cell receptor beta chain was captured by sequencing in a study of graft-versus-host responses after intestinal transplantation. Study details: Multivisceral, liver-intestinal, or isolated intestinal transplants were given to recipients. All recipients were given anti-thymocyte globulin induction, and tacrolimus and steroids were then administered for around three years.

Study-level points and caveats: Declining HvG levels early post-transplant were linked to peak circulating GvH clone levels. Present in recipient marrow, GvH clones included some that appeared first in ileum or blood.

To note about this clone: Its antigen is unknown.

Trimming left V 2 bases short and J 5 bases short, with 12 bases between. The germline V gene has CDR1 SGHAT and CDR2 FQNNGV. The CDR3 length is 14 residues. Assay: immunoSEQ multiplex PCR; the TCRdb copy retains only in-frame clones and omits some. The sample lists under 20,000 clones, around 90% occurring once. The source material was PBMCs, sampled more than 350 days after transplant. The V gene is TRBV11-2, the J gene TRBJ1-1; TRBD1 might be the D (5 bases). This receptor was identified in a human patient who received an intestinal transplant, so some T cells may come from the graft donor. The CDR3 DNA is TGTGCCAGCAGCTTAAAGAGGGGCGGGACTGAAGCTTTCTTT. Its translation is CASSLKRGGTEAFF.